The T cell receptor beta chain under discussion was sequenced for a study of blood T cell repertoires in COVID-19. This CDR3 region has 14 residues. The V end lost 3 bases, the J end lost 0 bases, and 9 bases lay between the germline ends. Germline CDR1 reads SGHNT; CDR2 reads YYREEE (reference sequence). This clone was seen a handful of times. As originally analysed: Estimated nucleated cell counts came from reference gene primer amplification. Profiling relied on immunoSEQ multiplex PCR, and the TCRdb table lists in-frame clones only, not all of them. For V, J and clone size, that table is used; D and trimming come from the DNA. This sample has approximately 70,000 clones, with roughly 90% found just once.

The specimen was peripheral blood. This sequence originates from a man over 45 with COVID-19, enrolled during active disease. The chain carries TRBV5-4 and TRBJ1-1, with D unclear. This CDR3 is CASSSLYLNTEAFF. CDR3 nucleotides: TGTGCCAGCAGCTCGCTCTACTTGAACACTGAAGCTTTCTTT.